This TCR beta chain was recorded in a study of post-analysis software for immune sequencing data. Unique molecular identifiers had been added to the TCR beta cDNA libraries. Once about 0.9 to 11 million T cells were used, approximately 470,000 cDNA molecules resulted. MiXCR, applied by TCRdb to the PCR reads, yields one record per CDR3 protein. The repertoire includes a few hundred thousand distinct CDR3 sequences, approximately 42% of them detected once, and roughly 8.2% sits in the top ten. This clonotype was recorded a few times. Its antigen is not known. Looked up from germline, CDR1 is LNHDA and CDR2 is SQIVND (reference sequence). The V gene end was trimmed by 6 bases and the J gene end by 3 bases; junction bases not matched to a gene: 4. CDR3 length: 13 amino acids. Study results and caveats: Diversity measured as normalized Chao1 was significantly lower in multiple sclerosis patients than in controls. About five TRBV segments occurring more often in patients than controls included TRBV5-6, TRBV5-1 and TRBV20-1.

The source of this sequence is a girl aged 2-10 years with multiple sclerosis. The sample consisted of blood. V gene TRBV19 combines with J gene TRBJ2-7; 8 bases match TRBD2. CDR3 sequence (DNA): TGTGCCAGTAGCCCGGGAGGGGGCTACGAGCAGTACTTC. It translates to CASSPGGGYEQYF.